These 26 T cell receptor beta chains share one sample of origin, sequenced in a study of spatial heterogeneity in lung cancer (dated by TCRdb to the late 2010s). Library creation used 5' RACE. For sequencing, a NextSeq 500 was employed. TCRdb reanalyzed the raw reads on its own, using fastp at Q25 for trimming and MiXCR for clone calling, and kept in-frame beta chains. Under each unique CDR3 protein, matching rows form one entry showing the most common genes and DNA. Counted in this sample were 6,000 to 8,500 distinct CDR3 sequences; over 7% of them appeared once. Around 49% of the sample comes from the top ten. Interpreted using the paper, the time point label stands for: sample taken at primary tumor resection. The sample in question was PBMCs, obtained at surgery. All receptors derive from a male donor with early-stage non-small cell lung cancer.

The rearrangement joins TRBV7-9 to TRBJ2-7, with 7 nucleotides matching TRBD1. There are 17 residues in the CDR3. Germline assignment: CDR1 SEHNR and CDR2 FQNEAQ (reference sequence). J was trimmed by 3 bases and V by 5 bases; bases with no gene match: 16. The CDR3 is CASSPRTGNPPIYEQYF. The CDR3 DNA reads TGTGCCAGCAGCCCACGGACAGGTAACCCTCCCATCTACGAGCAGTACTTC.

This clonotype was seen many times. The rearrangement links TRBV5-5 to TRBJ1-5; TRBD1 aligns across 8 bases. This CDR3 is 17 amino acids long. Germline CDR1 and CDR2: SGHKS and YYEKEE (reference sequence). The V and J ends lost 4 bases and 0 bases, in that order; junction bases with no gene match: 9. In DNA form, the CDR3 reads TGTGCCAGCAGCGCCGGGACAGGTAGCTTTAGCAATCAGCCCCAGCATTTT. It specifies CASSAGTGSFSNQPQHF.

This clonotype was seen at least ten times. The V call is TRBV4-3, the J call TRBJ2-1; 8 bases fit TRBD1. Germline values: CDR1 LGHNA, CDR2 YSLEER. J was trimmed by 4 bases and V by 6 bases; bases with no gene match: 11. This CDR3 comprises 16 residues. DNA of the CDR3: TGCGCCAGCAGTCAGAGGGGACAGGCGCCGTACAATGAGCAGTTCTTC. Translation: CASSQRGQAPYNEQFF.

A remark on this clonotype: Just one base apart from a much larger clone, this may be a read error. The CDR3 bases are TGTGTCAGCAGCTTAGCGGGAGGGTACAATGAGCAGTTCTTC. It yields the protein CVSSLAGGYNEQFF. The chain joins TRBV7-3 to TRBJ2-1; 11 nucleotides line up with TRBD2. This CDR3 spans 14 amino acids. Per the germline V gene, CDR1 is SGHTA and CDR2 is FQGTGA.

This clonotype was seen at least ten times. J is TRBJ2-7 and V is TRBV7-6, with D unclear. This CDR3 has 13 residues. Per germline, CDR1 SGHVS and CDR2 FNYEAQ. Trimming shortened V by 5 bases and J by 0 bases, and 8 bases separated the two germline ends. The CDR3: CASSPEVSYEQYF. CDR3 DNA sequence: TGTGCCAGCAGCCCCGAGGTCTCCTACGAGCAGTACTTC.

This clonotype was observed many times. V is TRBV4-1 and J is TRBJ2-5, with D possibly being TRBD2 (5 bases). Germline V gene lookup returns CDR1 MGHRA and CDR2 YSYEKL. V was trimmed by 2 bases and J by 9 bases, leaving 13 bases between them. The CDR3 has 13 residues. In DNA, the CDR3 is TGCGCCAGCAGCCAACAAGGAGGTGGGGCCCAGTACTTC. It specifies CASSQQGGGAQYF.

This clonotype has at least ten counts. The chain carries TRBV11-3 and TRBJ2-7; D not resolved. Germline V gene sequence: CDR1 SGHNT, CDR2 YENEEA. Trimming shortened V by 3 bases and J by 5 bases, and 11 bases separated the two germline ends. CDR3 length equals 13 residues. CDR3: CASSFSAQDEQYF. The CDR3 nucleotides read TGTGCCAGCAGCTTTTCTGCGCAAGACGAGCAGTACTTC.

This clonotype was counted at least ten times. The rearrangement joins TRBV27 to TRBJ2-7; no firm D call. Deletions cut 2 bases from V and 3 bases from J, with 11 bases between. The CDR3 spans 14 residues. CDR1 and CDR2 (germline): MNHEY, SMNVEV (reference sequence). DNA for the CDR3: TGTGCCAGCAGTTTAAACGGAAGACACTACGAGCAGTACTTC. Translation gives CASSLNGRHYEQYF.

At least ten counts were recorded for this clonotype. The genes are TRBV5-1 and TRBJ2-3; D possibly corresponds to TRBD1 (7 bases). The CDR3 extends over 13 amino acids. Germline CDR1 SGHRS, CDR2 YFSETQ. The ends were cut back, 5 bases at V and 5 bases at J, with 12 bases in the middle. In DNA, the CDR3 is TGCGCCAGCAGACGGCAGGGGGGAGATACGCAGTATTTT. The encoded protein is CASRRQGGDTQYF.

This clonotype was seen ten or more times. The chain recombines TRBV7-2 with TRBJ2-1, with D unresolved. Germline CDR1 and CDR2: SGHTA and FQGNSA. The CDR3 covers 14 residues. Trimming left V 3 bases short and J 1 base short, with 7 bases between. The CDR3: CASSFPRSYNEQFF. The CDR3 nucleotides read TGTGCCAGCAGCTTTCCTAGGTCCTACAATGAGCAGTTCTTC.

Many counts were recorded for this clonotype. V usage is TRBV11-3 and J usage is TRBJ2-5; maybe TRBD2 (6 bases). The V end lost 6 bases, the J end lost 5 bases, and 16 bases lay between the germline ends. Per the germline V gene, CDR1 is SGHNT and CDR2 is YENEEA. The CDR3 sequence is 14 residues long. CDR3 nucleotide sequence: TGTGCCAGCAGTTTCGGGAGAACGGGGGAGACCCAGTACTTC. The encoded protein is CASSFGRTGETQYF.

In its sample, this clonotype ranks as medium-sized. The chain carries TRBV23-1 and TRBJ2-7; D not certain. TRBV23-1 is an open reading frame whose function is uncertain. CDR3 length: 14 residues. V was trimmed by 6 bases and J by 7 bases, leaving 19 bases between them. The CDR3 region has the DNA TGCGCCAGCAGCCCCGGGCCGGAATGTTGGGAGCAGTACTTC. Encoded protein: CASSPGPECWEQYF.

This clonotype was recorded many times. The chain is built from TRBV10-2 and TRBJ2-1, with 12 nucleotides matching TRBD2. The CDR3 has 16 residues. Trimming removed 7 bases from V and 0 bases from J; junction bases left unmatched: 4. The germline V gene encodes CDR1 WSHSY and CDR2 SAAADI. The DNA for the CDR3 is TGCGCCAGCATCGCGACTAGCGGGAGCTCCTACAATGAGCAGTTCTTC. Protein sequence: CASIATSGSSYNEQFF.

In its sample, this clonotype was seen many times. This rearrangement joins TRBV12-3 or TRBV12-4 to TRBJ2-7; D ambiguous. The V end was cut by 5 bases, the J end by 5 bases, with 7 bases between. There are 11 residues in the CDR3. DNA for the CDR3: TGTGCCAGCAGTGTCACCCACGAGCAGTACTTC. It is translated as CASSVTHEQYF.

The table lists this clonotype with many counts. V usage is TRBV25-1 and J usage is TRBJ2-2; weak D call: TRBD2 (7 bases). This CDR3 is 14 amino acids long. Germline CDR1 MGHDK, CDR2 SYGVNS. V was trimmed by 7 bases and J by 5 bases, leaving 14 bases between them. The CDR3 DNA reads TGTGCCAGCAATTACGGGGGGCGTACCGGGGAGCTGTTTTTT. Its translation is CASNYGGRTGELFF.

This clonotype came up many times. The chain links TRBV7-3 to TRBJ2-1, with 8 bases that match TRBD2. Germline V gene data show CDR1 as SGHTA and CDR2 as FQGTGA. The CDR3 sequence is 16 residues long. The trim removed 4 bases at V and 0 bases at J, leaving 5 bases unmatched. The CDR3 spells CASSSAGGHSYNEQFF. The CDR3 DNA reads as TGTGCCAGCAGCTCGGCGGGAGGCCACTCCTACAATGAGCAGTTCTTC.

The table lists this clonotype with a few counts. The gene calls are TRBV6-1 and TRBJ1-1, with 7 bases that match TRBD1. V was pared by 3 bases and J by 1 base, with 8 bases of the junction left unmatched. The CDR3 loop spans 16 amino acids. Germline values: CDR1 MNHNS, CDR2 SASEGT. CDR3 region: CASSDERGLGNTEAFF. In DNA form, the CDR3 reads TGTGCCAGCAGTGATGAGAGGGGGCTGGGGAACACTGAAGCTTTCTTT.

This clonotype was counted many times. The CDR3 DNA reads as TGTGCCTTAACAGGGGCAAAAAGTATCTATGGCTACACCTTC. It encodes CALTGAKSIYGYTF. The chain carries TRBV30 and TRBJ1-2; 7 bases are shared with TRBD1. Germline CDR1 is GTSNPN and CDR2 is SVGIG (reference sequence). The CDR3 is 14 amino acids. Trimming at V came to 7 bases and at J to 4 bases, leaving 12 bases not matched to a gene.

This chain links TRBV2 with TRBJ2-1, with TRBD1 as a possible D gene (5 bases). CDR1 and CDR2 from the germline V gene are SNHLY and FYNNEI. CDR3 length equals 17 residues. V lost 1 base and J 9 bases, leaving 22 bases between the germline ends. In nucleotides, the CDR3 is TGTGCCAGCAGTGAAGAACGGCAACCAGGGTTGAAAATTGAGCAGTTCTTC. Its protein is CASSEERQPGLKIEQFF.

The rearrangement links TRBV6-5 to TRBJ2-1; D is unresolved. CDR3 length: 13 residues. Deletions cut 6 bases from V and 9 bases from J, with 15 bases between. CDR1 is MNHEY and CDR2 is SVGAGI in the germline V gene. The CDR3 DNA reads TGTGCCAGCAGAGCCAACAAAAGGATTGAGCAGTTCTTC. Protein product: CASRANKRIEQFF.

This clonotype was picked up many times. The V gene is TRBV29-1, the J gene TRBJ1-2, with a weak D call TRBD1 (5 bases). The CDR3 runs 15 residues. The V end lost 3 bases, the J end lost 4 bases, and 18 bases lay between the germline ends. CDR1 and CDR2 (germline): SQVTM, ANQGSEA. In nucleotides, the CDR3 is TGCAGCGTTGAGGGAACTTCCGGGACGGTCTATGGCTACACCTTC. This codes for CSVEGTSGTVYGYTF.

This rearrangement joins TRBV5-1 to TRBJ2-1; D assignment may be TRBD1 or TRBD2 (5 bases each). This CDR3 spans 15 amino acids. CDR1 and CDR2 from the germline V gene are SGHRS and YFSETQ. V dropped 4 bases and J dropped 1 base, with 12 bases sitting between them. The CDR3 DNA sequence: TGCGCCAGCAGCCGGGACCTAGGTTCCTACAATGAGCAGTTCTTC. It yields the protein CASSRDLGSYNEQFF.

By frequency in the sample, this clonotype is medium-sized. The chain carries TRBV4-1 and TRBJ1-1; the match to TRBD1 covers 7 bases. The CDR3 has 15 residues. Germline V CDR1 and CDR2: MGHRA, YSYEKL. J gave up 1 base and V 3 bases, and 5 bases lay outside the gene matches. The CDR3 region has the DNA TGCGCCAGCAGCCAGAGGACAGGTAGGAACACTGAAGCTTTCTTT. Protein product: CASSQRTGRNTEAFF.

This clonotype came up many times. V usage is TRBV19 and J usage is TRBJ1-1; 7 bases agree with TRBD1. The CDR3 is 13 residues long. J gave up 5 bases and V 2 bases, and 2 bases lay outside the gene matches. Germline-derived CDR1 and CDR2 are LNHDA and SQIVND (reference sequence). Here the CDR3 reads CASSIRRGTEAFF. As DNA, the CDR3 is TGTGCCAGTAGTATACGCAGGGGGACTGAAGCTTTCTTT.

This clonotype was recorded many times. The chain is built from TRBV27 and TRBJ2-3; no definite D call. The CDR3 sequence is 14 residues long. Germline CDR1 MNHEY, CDR2 SMNVEV (reference sequence). With 3 bases removed from V and 3 bases from J, the gap between germline ends came to 10 bases. The chain's CDR3 is CASSFRFRTDTQYF. CDR3 coding DNA: TGTGCCAGCAGTTTCCGTTTCCGTACAGATACGCAGTATTTT.

This clonotype was picked up many times. CDR3 sequence: CASSDGTEVQPQHF. For the CDR3, the DNA is TGTGCCAGCAGTGATGGGACAGAAGTTCAGCCCCAGCATTTT. The chain recombines TRBV25-1 with TRBJ1-5; the match to TRBD1 covers 7 bases. Germline CDR1 and CDR2: MGHDK and SYGVNS. The length of the CDR3 is 14 residues. J lost 6 bases, V lost 3 bases, and 5 bases had no gene match.